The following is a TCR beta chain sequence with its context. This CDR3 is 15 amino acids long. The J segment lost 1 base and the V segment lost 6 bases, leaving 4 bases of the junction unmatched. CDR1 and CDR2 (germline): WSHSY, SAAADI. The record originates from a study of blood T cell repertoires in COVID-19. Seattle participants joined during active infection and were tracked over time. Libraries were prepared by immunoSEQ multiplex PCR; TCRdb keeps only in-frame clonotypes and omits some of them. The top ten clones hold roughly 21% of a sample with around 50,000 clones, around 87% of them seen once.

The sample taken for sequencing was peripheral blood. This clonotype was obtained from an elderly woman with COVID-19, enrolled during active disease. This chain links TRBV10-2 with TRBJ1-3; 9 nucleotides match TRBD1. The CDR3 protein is CASRTGGGSGNTIYF. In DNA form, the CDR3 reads TGCGCCAGCAGGACAGGGGGAGGATCTGGAAACACCATATATTTT.